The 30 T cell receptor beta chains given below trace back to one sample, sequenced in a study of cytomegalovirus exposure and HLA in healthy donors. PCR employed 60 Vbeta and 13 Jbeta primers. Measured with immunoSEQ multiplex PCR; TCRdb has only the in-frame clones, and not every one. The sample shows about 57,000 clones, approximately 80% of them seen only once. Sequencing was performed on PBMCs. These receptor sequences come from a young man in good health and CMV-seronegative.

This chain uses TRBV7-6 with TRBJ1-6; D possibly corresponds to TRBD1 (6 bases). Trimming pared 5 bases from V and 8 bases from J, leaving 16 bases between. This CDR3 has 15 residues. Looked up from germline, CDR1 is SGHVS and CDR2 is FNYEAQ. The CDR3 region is CASSPTGSADSPLHF. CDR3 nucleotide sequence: TGTGCCAGCAGCCCGACAGGCAGTGCAGATTCACCCCTCCACTTT.

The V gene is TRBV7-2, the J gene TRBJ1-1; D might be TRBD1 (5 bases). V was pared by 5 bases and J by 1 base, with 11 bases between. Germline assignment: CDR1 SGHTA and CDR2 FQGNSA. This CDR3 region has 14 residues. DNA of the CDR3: TGTGCCAGCAGCCCGCAGGGTCCGAACACTGAAGCTTTCTTT. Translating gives CASSPQGPNTEAFF.

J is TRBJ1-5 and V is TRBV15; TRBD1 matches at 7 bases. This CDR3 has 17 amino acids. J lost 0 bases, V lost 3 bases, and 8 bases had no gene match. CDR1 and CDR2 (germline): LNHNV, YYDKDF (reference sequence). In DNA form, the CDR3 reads TGTGCCACCAGCAGGGACAGGAGTCAATATAGCAATCAGCCCCAGCATTTT. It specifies CATSRDRSQYSNQPQHF. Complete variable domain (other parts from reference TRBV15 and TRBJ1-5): DAMVIQNPRYQVTQFGKPVTLSCSQTLNHNVMYWYQQKSSQAPKLLFHYYDKDFNNEADTPDNFQSRRPNTSFCFLDIRSPGLGDTAMYLCATSRDRSQYSNQPQHFGDGTRLSIL.

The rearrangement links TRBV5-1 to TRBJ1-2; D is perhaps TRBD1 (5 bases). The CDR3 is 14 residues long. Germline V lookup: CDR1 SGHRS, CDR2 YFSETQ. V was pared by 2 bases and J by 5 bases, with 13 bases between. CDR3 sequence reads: CASSFDGQNYGYTF. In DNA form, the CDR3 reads TGCGCCAGCAGCTTTGATGGACAAAATTATGGCTACACCTTC.

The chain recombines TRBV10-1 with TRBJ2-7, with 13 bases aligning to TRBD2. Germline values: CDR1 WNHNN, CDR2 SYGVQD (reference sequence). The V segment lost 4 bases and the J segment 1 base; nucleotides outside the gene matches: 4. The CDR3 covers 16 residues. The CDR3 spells CASSAEGLAGSYEQYF. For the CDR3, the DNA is TGCGCCAGCAGTGCGGAGGGACTAGCGGGATCCTACGAGCAGTACTTC.

The CDR3 region is CASRSGTGTNEKLFF. The CDR3 DNA reads TGTGCCAGCAGATCCGGGACAGGGACTAATGAAAAACTGTTTTTT. This chain links TRBV6-6 with TRBJ1-4, with 9 bases that match TRBD1. This CDR3 comprises 15 residues. With 6 bases clipped from V and 2 bases from J, the junction kept 4 bases outside the gene matches. The germline gives CDR1 MNHNY, CDR2 SVGAGI (reference sequence).

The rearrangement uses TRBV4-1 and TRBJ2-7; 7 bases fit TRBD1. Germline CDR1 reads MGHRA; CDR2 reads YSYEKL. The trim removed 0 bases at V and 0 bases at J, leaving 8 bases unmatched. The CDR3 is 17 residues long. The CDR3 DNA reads TGCGCCAGCAGCCAAGAGGCCCCCGGGACAGACTCCTACGAGCAGTACTTC. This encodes CASSQEAPGTDSYEQYF.

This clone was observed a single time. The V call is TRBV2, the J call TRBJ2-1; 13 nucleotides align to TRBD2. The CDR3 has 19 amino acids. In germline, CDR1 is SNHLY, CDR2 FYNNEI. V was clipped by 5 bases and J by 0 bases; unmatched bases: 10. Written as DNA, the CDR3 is TGTGCCAGCAGTCCCGGGACTAGCGGGGATCCGAGCTCCTACAATGAGCAGTTCTTC. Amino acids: CASSPGTSGDPSSYNEQFF.

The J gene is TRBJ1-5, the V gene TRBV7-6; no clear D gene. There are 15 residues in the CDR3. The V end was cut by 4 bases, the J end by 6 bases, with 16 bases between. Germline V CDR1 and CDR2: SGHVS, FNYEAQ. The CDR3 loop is CASSSSPGFSQPQHF. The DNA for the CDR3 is TGTGCCAGCAGCTCATCGCCCGGGTTTTCTCAGCCCCAGCATTTT.

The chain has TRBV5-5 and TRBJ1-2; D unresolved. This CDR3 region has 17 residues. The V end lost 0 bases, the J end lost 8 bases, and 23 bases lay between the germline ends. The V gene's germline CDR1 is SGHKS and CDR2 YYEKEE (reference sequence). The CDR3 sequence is CASSLASGSPDHMGYTF. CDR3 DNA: TGTGCCAGCAGCTTGGCGTCAGGCAGCCCCGATCATATGGGCTACACCTTC.

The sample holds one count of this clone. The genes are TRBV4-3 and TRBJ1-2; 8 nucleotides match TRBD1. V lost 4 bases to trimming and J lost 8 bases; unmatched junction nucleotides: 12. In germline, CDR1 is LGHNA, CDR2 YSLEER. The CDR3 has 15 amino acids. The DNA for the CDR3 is TGCGCCAGCAGCCGGACGGCAGGGGGCTCGGCCGGCTACACCTTC. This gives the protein CASSRTAGGSAGYTF.

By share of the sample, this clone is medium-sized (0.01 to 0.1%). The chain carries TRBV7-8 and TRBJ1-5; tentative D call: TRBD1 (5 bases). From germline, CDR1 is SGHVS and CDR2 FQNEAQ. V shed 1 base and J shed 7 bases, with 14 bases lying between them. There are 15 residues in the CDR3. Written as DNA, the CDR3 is TGTGCCAGCAGCTTAGAAAGGGGAGGGGCCCAGCCCCAGCATTTT. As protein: CASSLERGGAQPQHF. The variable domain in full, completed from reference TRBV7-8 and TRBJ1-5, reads GAGVSQSPRYKVAKRGQDVALRCDPISGHVSLFWYQQALGQGPEFLTYFQNEAQLDKSGLPSDRFFAERPEGSVSTLKIQRTQQEDSAVYLCASSLERGGAQPQHFGDGTRLSIL.

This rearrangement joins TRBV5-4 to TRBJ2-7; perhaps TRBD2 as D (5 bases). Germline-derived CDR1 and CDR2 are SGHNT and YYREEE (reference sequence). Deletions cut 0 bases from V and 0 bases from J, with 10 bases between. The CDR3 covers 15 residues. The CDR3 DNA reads TGTGCCAGCAGCTTGGTAAGAGGGAGCTCCTACGAGCAGTACTTC. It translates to CASSLVRGSSYEQYF.

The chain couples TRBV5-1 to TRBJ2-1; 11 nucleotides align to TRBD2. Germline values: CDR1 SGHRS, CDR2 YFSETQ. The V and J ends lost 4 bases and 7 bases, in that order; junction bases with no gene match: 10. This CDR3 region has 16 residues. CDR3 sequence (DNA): TGCGCCAGCAGCCCCATAGCGGGAGGGCCGGGTAATGAGCAGTTCTTC. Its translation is CASSPIAGGPGNEQFF. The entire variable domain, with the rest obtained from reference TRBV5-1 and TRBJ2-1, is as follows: KAGVTQTPRYLIKTRGQQVTLSCSPISGHRSVSWYQQTPGQGLQFLFEYFSETQRNKGNFPGRFSGRQFSNSRSEMNVSTLELGDSALYLCASSPIAGGPGNEQFFGPGTRLTVL.

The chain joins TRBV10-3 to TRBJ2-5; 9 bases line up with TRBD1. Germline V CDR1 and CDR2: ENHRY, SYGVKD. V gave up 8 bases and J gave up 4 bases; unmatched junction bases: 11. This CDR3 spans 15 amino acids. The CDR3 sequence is CAIGKGQGFRETQYF. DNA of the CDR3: TGTGCCATCGGGAAAGGACAGGGGTTCAGAGAGACCCAGTACTTC.

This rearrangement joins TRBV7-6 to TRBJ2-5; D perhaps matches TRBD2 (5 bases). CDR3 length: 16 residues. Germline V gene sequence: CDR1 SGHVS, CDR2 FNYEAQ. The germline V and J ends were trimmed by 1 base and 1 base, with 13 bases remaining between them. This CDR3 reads CASSLDPTSFQETQYF. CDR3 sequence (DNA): TGTGCCAGCAGCTTAGACCCTACTAGTTTCCAAGAGACCCAGTACTTC.

Written as DNA, the CDR3 is TGTGCCAGCAAGAAGGGGACAGGGGTCGCCTACAATGAGCAGTTCTTC. Its protein is CASKKGTGVAYNEQFF. The chain combines TRBV27 with TRBJ2-1; 10 bases match TRBD1. CDR3 length equals 16 residues. CDR1 is MNHEY and CDR2 is SMNVEV in the germline V gene (reference sequence). V gave up 7 bases and J gave up 2 bases; unmatched junction bases: 8.

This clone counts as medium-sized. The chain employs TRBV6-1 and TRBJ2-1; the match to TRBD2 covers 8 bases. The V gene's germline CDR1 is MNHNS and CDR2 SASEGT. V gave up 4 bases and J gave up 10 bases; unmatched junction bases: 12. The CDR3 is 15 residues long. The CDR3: CASSGGPAGVKEQFF. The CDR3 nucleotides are TGTGCCAGCAGTGGGGGGCCAGCGGGGGTTAAAGAGCAGTTCTTC.

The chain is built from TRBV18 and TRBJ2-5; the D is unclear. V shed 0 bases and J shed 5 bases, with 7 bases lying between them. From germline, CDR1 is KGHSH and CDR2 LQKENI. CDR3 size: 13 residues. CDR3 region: CASSPPIRETQYF. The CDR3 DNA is TGTGCCAGCTCACCACCGATACGGGAGACCCAGTACTTC.

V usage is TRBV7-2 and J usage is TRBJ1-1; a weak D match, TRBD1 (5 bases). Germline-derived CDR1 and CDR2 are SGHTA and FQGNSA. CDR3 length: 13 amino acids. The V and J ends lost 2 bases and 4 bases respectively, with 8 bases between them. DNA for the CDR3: TGTGCCAGCAGCTTACGGCAGGGCACTGAAGCTTTCTTT. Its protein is CASSLRQGTEAFF.

For the CDR3, the DNA is TGTGCCAGTAGTATCTCTGGACAGGGGGGCTATGGCTACACCTTC. This gives the protein CASSISGQGGYGYTF. V gene TRBV19 combines with J gene TRBJ1-2; 10 nucleotides match TRBD1. This CDR3 has 15 residues. Unmatched junction bases numbered 5, after V lost 3 bases and J lost 4 bases. CDR1 and CDR2 from the germline V gene are LNHDA and SQIVND (reference sequence).

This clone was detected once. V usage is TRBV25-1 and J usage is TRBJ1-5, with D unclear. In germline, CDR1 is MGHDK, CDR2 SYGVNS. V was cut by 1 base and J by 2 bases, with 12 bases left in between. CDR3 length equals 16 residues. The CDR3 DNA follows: TGTGCCAGCAGTGAATGCCGGGGTGCGGGCAATCAGCCCCAGCATTTT. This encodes CASSECRGAGNQPQHF.

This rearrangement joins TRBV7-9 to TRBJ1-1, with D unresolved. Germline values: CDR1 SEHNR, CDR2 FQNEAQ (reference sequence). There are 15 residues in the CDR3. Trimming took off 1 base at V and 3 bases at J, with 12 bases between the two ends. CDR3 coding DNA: TGTGCCAGCAGCTTAGTACCCTCACGGGACACTGAAGCTTTCTTT. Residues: CASSLVPSRDTEAFF.

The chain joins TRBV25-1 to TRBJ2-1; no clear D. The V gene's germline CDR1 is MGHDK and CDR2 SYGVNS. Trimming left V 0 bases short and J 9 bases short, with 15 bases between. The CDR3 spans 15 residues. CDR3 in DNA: TGTGCCAGCAGTGAATACCCGCTGTCCGGGTCTGAGCAGTTCTTC. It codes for CASSEYPLSGSEQFF.

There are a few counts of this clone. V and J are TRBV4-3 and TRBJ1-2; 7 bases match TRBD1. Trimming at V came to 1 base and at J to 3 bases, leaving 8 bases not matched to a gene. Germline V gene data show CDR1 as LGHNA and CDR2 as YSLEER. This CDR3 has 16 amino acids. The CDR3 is CASSQGGTAEHYGYTF. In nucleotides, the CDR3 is TGCGCCAGCAGCCAAGGTGGGACAGCGGAGCACTATGGCTACACCTTC.

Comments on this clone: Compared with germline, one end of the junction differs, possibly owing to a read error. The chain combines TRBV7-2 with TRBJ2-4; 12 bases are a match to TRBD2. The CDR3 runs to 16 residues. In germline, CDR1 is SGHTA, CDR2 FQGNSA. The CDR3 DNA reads TGTGCCAGCAGCTTTGCTAGCGGGAGGGCCAGAAACATTCAGTACTTC. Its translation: CASSFASGRARNIQYF.

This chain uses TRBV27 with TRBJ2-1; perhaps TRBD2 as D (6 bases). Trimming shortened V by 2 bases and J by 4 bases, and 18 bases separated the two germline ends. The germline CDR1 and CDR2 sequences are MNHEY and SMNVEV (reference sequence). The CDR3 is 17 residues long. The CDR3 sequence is CASSLGLARRKYNEQFF. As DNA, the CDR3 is TGTGCCAGCAGTTTAGGGCTAGCGAGGAGAAAGTACAATGAGCAGTTCTTC.

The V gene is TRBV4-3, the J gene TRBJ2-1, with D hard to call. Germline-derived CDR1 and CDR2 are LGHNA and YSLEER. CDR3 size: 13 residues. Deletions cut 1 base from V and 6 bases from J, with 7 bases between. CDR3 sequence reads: CASSQVGSNEQFF. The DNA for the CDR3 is TGCGCCAGCAGCCAAGTTGGCAGCAATGAGCAGTTCTTC.

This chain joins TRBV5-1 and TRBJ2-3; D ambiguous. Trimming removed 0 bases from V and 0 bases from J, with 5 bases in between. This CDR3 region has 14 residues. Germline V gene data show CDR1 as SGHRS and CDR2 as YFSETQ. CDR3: CASSLGRSTDTQYF. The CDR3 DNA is TGCGCCAGCAGCTTGGGCAGGAGCACAGATACGCAGTATTTT.

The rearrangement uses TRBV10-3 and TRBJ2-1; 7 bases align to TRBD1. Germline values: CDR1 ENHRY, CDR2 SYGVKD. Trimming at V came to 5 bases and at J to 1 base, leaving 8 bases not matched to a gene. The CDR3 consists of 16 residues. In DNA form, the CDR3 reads TGTGCCATCAGTCCCGGGACAGCTCCATCCTACAATGAGCAGTTCTTC. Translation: CAISPGTAPSYNEQFF.